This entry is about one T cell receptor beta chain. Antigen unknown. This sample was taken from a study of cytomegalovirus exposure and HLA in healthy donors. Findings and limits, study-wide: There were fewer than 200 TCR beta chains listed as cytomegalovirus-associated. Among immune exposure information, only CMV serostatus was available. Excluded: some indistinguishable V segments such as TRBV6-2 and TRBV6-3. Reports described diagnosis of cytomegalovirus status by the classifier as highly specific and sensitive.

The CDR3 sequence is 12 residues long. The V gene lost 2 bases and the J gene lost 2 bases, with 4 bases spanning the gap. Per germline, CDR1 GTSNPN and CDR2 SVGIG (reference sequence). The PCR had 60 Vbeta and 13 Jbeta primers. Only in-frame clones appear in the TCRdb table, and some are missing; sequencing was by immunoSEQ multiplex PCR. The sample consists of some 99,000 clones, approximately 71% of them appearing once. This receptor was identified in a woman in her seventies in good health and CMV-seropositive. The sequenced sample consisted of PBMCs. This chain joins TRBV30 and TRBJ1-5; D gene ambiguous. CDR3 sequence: CAWSRGNQPQHF. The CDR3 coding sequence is TGTGCCTGGAGTCGCGGCAATCAGCCCCAGCATTTT.